Listed below are T cell receptor beta chains from one sample, sequenced in a study of neurological immune-mediated disorders. TCRdb reprocessed the 5' RACE reads with MiXCR, giving one entry per CDR3 protein. The sample has tens of thousands of distinct CDR3 sequences, around 4.5% seen once; the top ten hold 5% to 6%. Sequenced: PBMCs. These receptors were obtained from a woman aged 55-70 years with multiple sclerosis. Both conserved end residues are part of each CDR3. Each record gives: D gene, V gene, J gene, clone size, CDR3 protein, CDR3 DNA. The D gene is left open where the match is weak. Some rows have no size entry. The others give once, few or many, or a class for an expanded clone.

>-|TRBV7-2|TRBJ1-1|many
CASSLTGTEAFF
TGTGCCAGCAGCTTAACAGGAACTGAAGCTTTCTTT
>-|TRBV29-1|TRBJ1-1|many
CSAGTGTEAFF
TGCAGCGCAGGGACGGGCACTGAAGCTTTCTTT
>-|TRBV20-1|TRBJ1-6|-
CSAFSIGLGGGLNNSPLHF
TGCAGTGCTTTCAGCATCGGTCTGGGAGGAGGACTCAATAATTCACCCCTCCACTTT
>-|TRBV20-1|TRBJ1-5|many
CSASVGMRSNQPQHF
TGCAGTGCTAGCGTAGGGATGCGAAGCAATCAGCCCCAGCATTTT
>-|TRBV5-1|TRBJ2-1|many
CASSLVPRDGNEQFF
TGCGCCAGCAGCTTGGTTCCCAGGGACGGCAATGAGCAGTTCTTC
>TRBD2|TRBV27|TRBJ2-1|many
CASSWGGGAYNEQFF
TGTGCCAGCAGTTGGGGCGGGGGGGCCTACAATGAGCAGTTCTTC
>-|TRBV7-2|TRBJ2-1|few
CASSWNNEQFF
TGTGCCAGCAGCTGGAATAATGAGCAGTTCTTC
>-|TRBV20-1|TRBJ2-7|-
CSAGSFGKGWGEQYF
TGCAGTGCTGGGTCTTTTGGGAAAGGATGGGGAGAGCAGTACTTC
>-|TRBV5-1|TRBJ1-4|many
CASSQGRQATNEKLFF
TGCGCCAGCAGCCAGGGACGGCAAGCAACTAATGAAAAACTGTTTTTT
>-|TRBV6-6|TRBJ1-5|many
CASSPPDGSNQPQHF
TGTGCCAGCAGTCCGCCGGACGGAAGCAATCAGCCCCAGCATTTT
>TRBD1|TRBV3-1|TRBJ2-7|-
CASSQAGGGSYEQYF
TGTGCCAGCAGCCAAGCAGGGGGCGGCTCCTACGAGCAGTACTTC
>-|TRBV27|TRBJ1-4|many
CASCTSWGASEKLFF
TGTGCCAGCTGTACCTCCTGGGGGGCGAGTGAAAAACTGTTTTTT
>-|TRBV5-5|TRBJ2-7|many
CASTMTGTSYEQYF
TGTGCCAGCACCATGACAGGGACTTCCTACGAGCAGTACTTC
>-|TRBV25-1|TRBJ2-2|many
CASSETWDTGELFF
TGTGCCAGCAGTGAAACCTGGGACACCGGGGAGCTGTTTTTT
>-|TRBV7-9|TRBJ2-7|many
CASSLGRGIDDEQYF
TGTGCCAGCAGCTTAGGACGGGGCATCGACGACGAGCAGTACTTC
>-|TRBV2|TRBJ2-5|many
CASSEQGSGETQYF
TGTGCCAGCAGTGAACAGGGGAGCGGAGAGACCCAGTACTTC
>TRBD2|TRBV11-2|TRBJ2-5|many
CASSLGTSGGRETQYF
TGTGCCAGCAGCTTAGGGACTAGCGGGGGTCGGGAGACCCAGTACTTC
>TRBD1|TRBV2|TRBJ1-2|many
CASSREGQSYGYTF
TGTGCCAGCAGTAGGGAGGGACAGTCTTATGGCTACACCTTC
>TRBD1|TRBV7-2|TRBJ1-2|many
CASSHGQAGYTF
TGTGCCAGCAGCCACGGACAGGCAGGCTACACCTTC
>TRBD2|TRBV7-8|TRBJ2-1|many
CASSLGGSGGWNEQFF
TGTGCCAGCAGCTTAGGGGGTAGCGGGGGGTGGAATGAGCAGTTCTTC
>-|TRBV7-9|TRBJ1-1|many
CASSANTNTEAFF
TGTGCCAGCAGCGCCAACACGAACACTGAAGCTTTCTTT
>TRBD1|TRBV20-1|TRBJ1-1|many
CSARSTGFNTEAFF
TGCAGTGCTAGATCGACAGGGTTTAACACTGAAGCTTTCTTT
>-|TRBV6-5|TRBJ2-3|many
CASSYSALTISDTQYF
TGTGCCAGCAGTTACTCAGCCCTAACAATTTCAGATACGCAGTATTTT
>TRBD2|TRBV3-1|TRBJ2-2|many
CASSPGLAHTGELFF
TGTGCCAGCAGCCCCGGACTAGCGCACACCGGGGAGCTGTTTTTT
>-|TRBV6-2/TRBV6-3|TRBJ2-3|many
CASSSIGGNTDTQYF
TGTGCCAGCAGTTCCATCGGGGGAAACACAGATACGCAGTATTTT
>-|TRBV9|TRBJ1-1|few
CASSDRVGTEAFF
TGTGCCAGCAGCGACAGGGTTGGGACTGAAGCTTTCTTT
>TRBD2|TRBV9|TRBJ2-7|many
CASSVGGGEQYF
TGTGCCAGCAGCGTAGGGGGGGGCGAGCAGTACTTC
>-|TRBV29-1|TRBJ2-7|many
CSVGGVGYEQYF
TGCAGCGTTGGGGGGGTAGGATACGAGCAGTACTTC
>TRBD1|TRBV7-2|TRBJ2-7|many
CASSSRTGSSYEQYF
TGTGCCAGCAGCTCACGGACAGGGAGCTCCTACGAGCAGTACTTC
>TRBD2|TRBV28|TRBJ2-1|many
CASRLLPGLASYNEQFF
TGTGCCAGCAGATTACTGCCGGGACTAGCGAGTTACAATGAGCAGTTCTTC
>TRBD1|TRBV5-5|TRBJ2-7|many
CASSARQGGYYEQYF
TGTGCCAGCAGCGCCCGACAGGGCGGCTATTACGAGCAGTACTTC
>TRBD1|TRBV20-1|TRBJ1-2|many
CSASMGQGIGYTF
TGCAGTGCTAGTATGGGACAGGGGATTGGCTACACCTTC
>-|TRBV20-1|TRBJ1-5|many
CSAPGGGNQPQHF
TGCAGTGCACCGGGGGGCGGCAATCAGCCCCAGCATTTT
>TRBD1|TRBV3-1|TRBJ1-5|many
CASSQARQGRTWSNQPQHF
TGTGCCAGCAGCCAAGCTAGACAGGGACGGACTTGGAGCAATCAGCCCCAGCATTTT
>TRBD2|TRBV7-2|TRBJ2-4|many
CASSLRTSGNIQYF
TGTGCCAGCAGCTTAAGGACTAGCGGAAACATTCAGTACTTC
>TRBD1|TRBV5-1|TRBJ2-7|many
CASSLAASGQGYHYEQYF
TGCGCCAGCAGCTTGGCCGCATCGGGACAGGGGTATCATTACGAGCAGTACTTC
>-|TRBV20-1|TRBJ2-1|few
CSARAESYFDEQFF
TGCAGTGCCAGAGCGGAATCCTACTTCGATGAGCAGTTCTTC
>TRBD2|TRBV29-1|TRBJ2-3|many
CSATRSGGGTDTQYF
TGCAGCGCAACCCGAAGCGGGGGGGGCACAGATACGCAGTATTTT
>-|TRBV20-1|TRBJ2-3|many
CSAISGRGTDTQYF
TGCAGTGCTATTTCCGGGCGCGGCACAGATACGCAGTATTTT
>-|TRBV6-5|TRBJ1-1|many
CTATEDRNTEAFF
TGTACCGCGACCGAGGACAGGAACACTGAAGCTTTCTTT
>-|TRBV20-1|TRBJ1-2|many
CSAKVGDGAFYGYTF
TGCAGTGCTAAGGTTGGGGACGGAGCGTTTTATGGCTACACCTTC
>-|TRBV5-1|TRBJ2-5|many
CASSLKKTQYF
TGCGCCAGCAGCTTGAAAAAGACCCAGTACTTC
>-|TRBV29-1|TRBJ1-1|many
CSARSSLGGTEAFF
TGCAGCGCCCGGTCGAGCCTTGGGGGCACTGAAGCTTTCTTT
>TRBD1|TRBV27|TRBJ1-6|many
CASSFGRGVSPLHF
TGTGCCAGCAGTTTCGGCAGGGGGGTTTCACCCCTCCACTTT
>-|TRBV5-8|TRBJ1-5|many
CASSLDRTHHQPQHF
TGTGCCAGCAGCTTGGACAGGACTCATCATCAGCCCCAGCATTTT
>TRBD1|TRBV3-1|TRBJ1-1|many
CASSQEGRGQYTEAFF
TGTGCCAGCAGCCAAGAAGGAAGGGGGCAGTACACTGAAGCTTTCTTT
>-|TRBV7-9|TRBJ2-7|many
CASSLAGQSYEQYF
TGTGCCAGCAGCTTAGCGGGACAAAGCTACGAGCAGTACTTC
>-|TRBV5-1|TRBJ2-1|many
CASSTIAGADEQFF
TGCGCCAGCAGCACAATCGCAGGGGCCGATGAGCAGTTCTTC
>TRBD1|TRBV7-8|TRBJ1-1|many
CASSWGQGATEAFF
TGTGCCAGCAGCTGGGGACAGGGGGCCACTGAAGCTTTCTTT
>-|TRBV5-1|TRBJ1-2|many
CASSLEVNYGYTF
TGCGCCAGCAGCTTGGAGGTTAACTATGGCTACACCTTC